One sample yielded the 17 T cell receptor beta chains listed below, sequenced in a study of T cell changes during pregnancy in multiple sclerosis. The table came from immunoSEQ multiplex PCR; TCRdb's copy has only in-frame clones and leaves some out. In the table there are fewer than 75,000 clones, approximately 89% of which are singletons. The sample was peripheral blood, taken after pregnancy. The source of these receptors is a female donor in good health, enrolled as a control in a pregnancy study.

The genes are TRBV7-3 and TRBJ1-1; possibly TRBD1 for D (5 bases). Germline CDR1 is SGHTA and CDR2 is FQGTGA. V lost 5 bases and J 1 base, leaving 11 bases between the germline ends. The CDR3 covers 14 residues. Written as DNA, the CDR3 is TGTGCCAGCAGCGTCCAGGGTTCGAACACTGAAGCTTTCTTT. Protein: CASSVQGSNTEAFF. Combining the CDR3 with reference TRBV7-3 and TRBJ1-1 gives the whole variable domain GAGVSQTPSNKVTEKGKYVELRCDPISGHTALYWYRQSLGQGPEFLIYFQGTGAADDSGLPNDRFFAVRPEGSVSTLKIQRTERGDSAVYLCASSVQGSNTEAFFGQGTRLTVV.

The chain employs TRBV9 and TRBJ2-2, with 8 bases that match TRBD2. The trim removed 4 bases at V and 4 bases at J, leaving 9 bases unmatched. Germline V CDR1 and CDR2: SGDLS, YYNGEE. The CDR3 loop spans 16 amino acids. DNA of the CDR3: TGTGCCAGCAGCCCCTCCAGCGGGAGTCGCACCGGGGAGCTGTTTTTT. This codes for CASSPSSGSRTGELFF.

This clone was seen more than once but under ten times. V and J are TRBV7-2 and TRBJ1-2, with 11 nucleotides matching TRBD1. The CDR3 spans 15 residues. Trimming removed 5 bases from V and 6 bases from J; junction bases left unmatched: 8. Germline V gives CDR1 SGHTA, CDR2 FQGNSA. For the CDR3, the DNA is TGTGCCAGCAGCCCAAGGGACAGGGGGGTCGATGGCTACACCTTC. Protein sequence: CASSPRDRGVDGYTF.

This clone was observed a handful of times. The chain links TRBV19 to TRBJ1-3; D gene unclear. Germline CDR1 reads LNHDA; CDR2 reads SQIVND (reference sequence). The CDR3 covers 14 residues. Trimming took off 7 bases at V and 2 bases at J, with 12 bases between the two ends. The CDR3 here is CASTGGEAGNTIYF. The CDR3 nucleotides read TGTGCCAGTACGGGCGGGGAGGCTGGAAACACCATATATTTT.

This chain uses TRBV10-3 with TRBJ2-7, with 9 bases aligning to TRBD1. The V gene's germline CDR1 is ENHRY and CDR2 SYGVKD. The CDR3 is 13 amino acids. Trimming cost V 9 bases and J 3 bases; bases outside gene matches: 6. The CDR3 loop is CAISGQGFYEQYF. The DNA of the CDR3 is TGTGCCATTTCGGGACAGGGCTTCTACGAGCAGTACTTC.

J is TRBJ1-2 and V is TRBV5-6; D perhaps matches TRBD1 (5 bases). Trimming pared 1 base from V and 6 bases from J, leaving 7 bases between. Germline V gives CDR1 SGHDT, CDR2 YYEEEE. The CDR3 consists of 12 residues. CDR3 coding DNA: TGTGCCAGCAGCTTGTTACAGGATGGCTACACCTTC. As protein: CASSLLQDGYTF. Together with reference TRBV5-6 and TRBJ1-2, the CDR3 gives the full variable domain: DAGVTQSPTHLIKTRGQQVTLRCSPKSGHDTVSWYQQALGQGPQFIFQYYEEEERQRGNFPDRFSGHQFPNYSSELNVNALLLGDSALYLCASSLLQDGYTFGSGTRLTVV.

This chain links TRBV9 with TRBJ2-1; TRBD2 aligns across 12 bases. The CDR3 runs to 16 residues. Germline loops: CDR1 SGDLS, CDR2 YYNGEE. The V gene end was trimmed by 6 bases and the J gene end by 4 bases; junction bases not matched to a gene: 8. CDR3 coding DNA: TGTGCCAGCAACCTAGCGGGAGGGTATCCATACAATGAGCAGTTCTTC. Its protein product is CASNLAGGYPYNEQFF.

The genes are TRBV12-5 and TRBJ2-7, with D possibly TRBD1 on 5 matching bases. V lost 6 bases to trimming and J lost 4 bases, with 13 bases between them. The CDR3 spans 13 residues. Looked up from germline, CDR1 is LGHNT and CDR2 is FRNRAP. The CDR3 sequence is CASGQTALYEQYF. In DNA, the CDR3 is TGTGCTAGTGGCCAGACAGCTCTTTACGAGCAGTACTTC.

The chain recombines TRBV15 with TRBJ2-3; 12 bases align to TRBD1. The germline V gene encodes CDR1 LNHNV and CDR2 YYDKDF (reference sequence). The CDR3 covers 17 residues. V shed 5 bases, J shed 6 bases, and the junction held 12 bases outside the gene matches. The CDR3 loop is CATSGLPGQGAMDTQYF. CDR3 DNA: TGTGCCACCAGCGGATTACCGGGACAGGGGGCCATGGATACGCAGTATTTT.

The chain employs TRBV2 and TRBJ2-1, with 10 bases lining up with TRBD2. The germline CDR1 and CDR2 sequences are SNHLY and FYNNEI. CDR3 length: 15 residues. V was pared by 2 bases and J by 9 bases, with 7 bases of the junction left unmatched. The CDR3 DNA reads TGTGCCAGCAGTGAAAGAGCGGGGGGGCCGGGTGAGCAGTTCTTC. It encodes CASSERAGGPGEQFF.

The J gene is TRBJ1-4, the V gene TRBV5-8; 7 bases fit TRBD1. This CDR3 has 15 residues. Germline V gives CDR1 SGHTS, CDR2 YDEGEE. Unmatched junction bases numbered 3, after V lost 4 bases and J lost 0 bases. CDR3 residues: CASSPGTATNEKLFF. The CDR3 nucleotides are TGTGCCAGCAGCCCGGGGACAGCAACTAATGAAAAACTGTTTTTT.

This rearrangement joins TRBV7-6 to TRBJ2-7; 9 nucleotides agree with TRBD1. This CDR3 has 15 residues. Trimming at V came to 1 base and at J to 6 bases, leaving 7 bases not matched to a gene. Germline-derived CDR1 and CDR2 are SGHVS and FNYEAQ. CDR3 residues: CASSLVGQGLSEQYF. DNA of the CDR3: TGTGCCAGCAGCTTAGTGGGACAGGGACTAAGCGAGCAGTACTTC. The full variable domain, its missing parts supplied by reference TRBV7-6 and TRBJ2-7, is GAGVSQSPRYKVTKRGQDVALRCDPISGHVSLYWYRQALGQGPEFLTYFNYEAQQDKSGLPNDRFSAERPEGSISTLTIQRTEQRDSAMYRCASSLVGQGLSEQYFGPGTRLTVT.

The rearrangement uses TRBV5-8 and TRBJ2-1, with 7 bases matching TRBD2. V dropped 2 bases and J dropped 8; count of bases not matched to a gene: 7. This CDR3 is built from 14 residues. Germline CDR1 SGHTS, CDR2 YDEGEE. The CDR3 DNA sequence: TGTGCCAGCAGCTTAACTAGCGCTACGGATGAGCAGTTCTTC. Amino acid sequence: CASSLTSATDEQFF.

The chain employs TRBV7-9 and TRBJ1-1; 10 positions agree with TRBD1. V trimming: 2 bases; J trimming: 5 bases; junction bases outside the gene matches: 11. Germline values: CDR1 SEHNR, CDR2 FQNEAQ (reference sequence). The CDR3 is made up of 17 amino acids. The CDR3 coding sequence is TGTGCCAGCAGCTTACTGGACAGGGGGTCCTTCGGGACTGAAGCTTTCTTT. The encoded protein is CASSLLDRGSFGTEAFF.

The chain combines TRBV6-5 with TRBJ2-3; 12 bases match TRBD1. J gave up 14 bases and V 5 bases, and 5 bases lay outside the gene matches. The CDR3 covers 12 residues. Germline V gene data show CDR1 as MNHEY and CDR2 as SVGAGI. The CDR3 DNA sequence: TGTGCCAGCAGTCCCCGGGACAGGGGGCTGTATTTT. It yields the protein CASSPRDRGLYF.

The chain is built from TRBV6-4 and TRBJ1-4; 12 bases map to TRBD1. This CDR3 has 16 amino acids. Trimming took 4 bases from V and 6 from J; bases not matched to a gene: 6. CDR1 and CDR2 (germline): MRHNA, SNTAGT. The CDR3 here is CASSGDRGLFDEKLFF. The DNA for the CDR3 is TGTGCCAGCAGTGGGGACAGGGGGCTCTTTGATGAAAAACTGTTTTTT.

The gene calls are TRBV25-1 and TRBJ1-5, with 7 bases lining up with TRBD1. Germline CDR1 reads MGHDK; CDR2 reads SYGVNS. V shed 6 bases and J 2 bases; nucleotides not matched to a gene: 7. The CDR3 totals 15 residues. The CDR3 here is CASSQGQGGNQPQHF. The CDR3 DNA reads as TGTGCCAGCAGCCAGGGGCAGGGGGGCAATCAGCCCCAGCATTTT.